This TCR beta chain appears in the sequencing data of a study of OX40 agonist ivuxolimab in advanced cancers. Background on the study: Allowance was made for prior anti-PD-1, anti-PD-L1 or anti-CTLA-4 therapy, and 40% to 45% had some. Three patients got partial responses; one had hepatocellular carcinoma and two had cutaneous melanoma. Findings and limits, study-wide: Averaged across samples, CD8+ T cells carried more expanded clones than CD4+ did.

Points on this clone: Its antigen is as yet unknown.

J gave up 6 bases and V 5 bases, and 7 bases lay outside the gene matches. Germline CDR1 SGHNT, CDR2 YENEEA. There are 14 residues in the CDR3. Generated by immunoSEQ multiplex PCR, the TCRdb table keeps only in-frame clones and is missing some. The sample yields 80,000 to 100,000 clones, 70% to 90% seen once. This chain uses TRBV11-3 with TRBJ2-4; TRBD2 agrees at 7 bases. Sequenced material: CD4+ or CD8+ T cells sorted from blood, taken in a trial of the OX40 agonist ivuxolimab. This receptor was taken from an adult with an advanced solid tumor such as melanoma, head and neck, liver or kidney cancer. In nucleotides, the CDR3 is TGTGCCAGCAGCCTCAGCGGGGAAAGAAACATTCAGTACTTC. This encodes CASSLSGERNIQYF.